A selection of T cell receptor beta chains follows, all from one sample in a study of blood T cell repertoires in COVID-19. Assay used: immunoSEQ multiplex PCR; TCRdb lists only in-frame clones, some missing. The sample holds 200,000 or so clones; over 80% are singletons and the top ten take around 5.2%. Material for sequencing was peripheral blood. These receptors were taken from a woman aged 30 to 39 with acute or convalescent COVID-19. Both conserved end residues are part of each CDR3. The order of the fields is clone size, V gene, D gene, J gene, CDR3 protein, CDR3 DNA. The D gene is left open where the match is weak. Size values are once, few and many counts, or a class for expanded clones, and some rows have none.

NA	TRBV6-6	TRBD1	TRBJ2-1	CASSFLFRGTYNEQFF	TGTGCCAGCAGTTTCCTATTCAGGGGGACCTACAATGAGCAGTTCTTC
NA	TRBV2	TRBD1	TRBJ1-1	CASSRTGVNTEAFF	TGTGCCAGCAGTAGAACAGGGGTAAACACTGAAGCTTTCTTT
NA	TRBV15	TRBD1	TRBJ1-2	CATSRKTGFYGYTF	TGTGCCACCAGCAGAAAGACAGGGTTCTATGGCTACACCTTC
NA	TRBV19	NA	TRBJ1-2	CASSSKSTGNYGYTF	TGTGCCAGTTCCTCAAAAAGTACGGGAAACTATGGCTACACCTTC
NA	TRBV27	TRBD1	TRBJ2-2	CASITGTERPLGELFF	TGTGCCAGCATAACTGGGACAGAAAGGCCGTTGGGGGAGCTGTTTTTT
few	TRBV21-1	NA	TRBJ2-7	CASSYPGTGPYEQYF	TGTGCCAGCAGTTACCCGGGGACAGGGCCCTACGAGCAGTACTTC
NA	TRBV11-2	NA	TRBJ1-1	CASSLFPREGVNTEAFF	TGTGCCAGCAGCTTATTTCCTCGGGAGGGCGTGAACACTGAAGCTTTCTTT
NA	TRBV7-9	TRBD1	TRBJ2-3	CASSARTGLITSTDTQYF	TGTGCCAGCAGCGCCCGGACAGGGCTTATCACTAGCACAGATACGCAGTATTTT
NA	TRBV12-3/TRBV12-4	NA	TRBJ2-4	CASKLRDSDIQYF	TGTGCCAGCAAGCTCAGGGACTCGGACATTCAGTACTTC
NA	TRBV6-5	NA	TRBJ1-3	CASGSLFSSGNTIYF	TGTGCCAGCGGGAGCCTCTTCAGCTCTGGAAACACCATATATTTT
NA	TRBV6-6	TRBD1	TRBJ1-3	CASRPTGLGGNTIYF	TGTGCCAGCAGACCGACAGGGTTGGGAGGAAACACCATATATTTT
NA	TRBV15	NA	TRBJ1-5	CATSRGMDTLRQPQHF	TGTGCCACCAGCAGAGGGATGGACACCCTCCGTCAGCCCCAGCATTTT
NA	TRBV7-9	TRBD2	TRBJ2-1	CASSFTSVNNEQFF	TGTGCCAGCAGCTTCACTAGCGTCAACAATGAGCAGTTCTTC
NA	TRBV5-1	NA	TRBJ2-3	CASSPNSGDTQYF	TGCGCCAGCAGCCCGAACTCCGGGGATACGCAGTATTTT
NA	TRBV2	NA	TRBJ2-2	CASKDTSANTGELFF	TGTGCCAGCAAGGACACAAGCGCGAACACCGGGGAGCTGTTTTTT
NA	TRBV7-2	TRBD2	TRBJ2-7	CASSPRAAGAYEQYF	TGTGCCAGCAGCCCCCGGGCAGCGGGGGCCTACGAGCAGTACTTC
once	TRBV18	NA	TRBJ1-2	CASSPERGTYGYTF	TGTGCCAGCTCACCCGAGAGGGGGACCTATGGCTACACCTTC
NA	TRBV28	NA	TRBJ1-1	CASTARGFTEAFF	TGTGCCAGCACCGCGAGGGGGTTCACTGAAGCTTTCTTT
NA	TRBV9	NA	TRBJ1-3	CASSVEGDSGNTIYF	TGTGCCAGCAGCGTAGAGGGGGACTCTGGAAACACCATATATTTT
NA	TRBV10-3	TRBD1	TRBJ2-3	CAISGTGQGSTDTQYF	TGTGCCATCAGTGGTACGGGACAGGGTTCCACAGATACGCAGTATTTT
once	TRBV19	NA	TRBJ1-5	CASSTLSWRNSNQPQHF	TGTGCCAGTAGTACCCTCTCGTGGCGGAATAGCAATCAGCCCCAGCATTTT
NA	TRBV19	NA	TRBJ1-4	CASALFGGKLFF	TGTGCCAGTGCCCTGTTCGGCGGGAAACTGTTTTTT
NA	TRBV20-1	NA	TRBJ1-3	CSASWPLGNTIYF	TGCAGTGCTAGTTGGCCTCTGGGAAACACCATATATTTT
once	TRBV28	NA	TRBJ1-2	CASSFTGGYTF	TGTGCCAGCAGTTTTACAGGTGGCTACACCTTC
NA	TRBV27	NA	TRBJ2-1	CASSLGRGERDEQFF	TGTGCCAGCAGTTTAGGTCGCGGGGAAAGGGATGAGCAGTTCTTC
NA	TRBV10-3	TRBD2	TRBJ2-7	CAISTLRTSGTYEQYF	TGTGCCATCAGTACCCTAAGGACTAGCGGAACCTACGAGCAGTACTTC
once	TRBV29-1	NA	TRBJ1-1	CSVDDSMNTEAFF	TGCAGCGTTGACGACAGTATGAACACTGAAGCTTTCTTT
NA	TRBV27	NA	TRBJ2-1	CASSLVQGHSYNEQFF	TGTGCCAGCAGTTTAGTACAGGGACACAGCTACAATGAGCAGTTCTTC
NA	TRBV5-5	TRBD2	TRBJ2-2	CASSRGNIAGANTGELFF	TGTGCCAGCAGCCGCGGAAACATAGCGGGGGCGAACACCGGGGAGCTGTTTTTT
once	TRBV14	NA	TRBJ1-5	CASSQDVGGTNQPQHF	TGTGCCAGCAGCCAAGATGTTGGGGGGACTAATCAGCCCCAGCATTTT
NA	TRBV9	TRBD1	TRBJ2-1	CASSVAGRGRRMDEQFF	TGTGCCAGCAGCGTAGCGGGCAGGGGGCGAAGAATGGATGAGCAGTTCTTC
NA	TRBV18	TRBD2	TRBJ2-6	CASSPRTSGRGGANVLTF	TGTGCCAGCTCCCCCCGGACTAGCGGGAGGGGTGGGGCCAACGTCCTGACTTTC
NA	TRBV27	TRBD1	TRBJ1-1	CASRPGTGNTEAFF	TGTGCCAGCAGACCCGGGACAGGGAACACTGAAGCTTTCTTT
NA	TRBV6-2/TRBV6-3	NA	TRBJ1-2	CASSSTVNYGYTF	TGTGCCAGCAGTTCGACAGTTAACTATGGCTACACCTTC
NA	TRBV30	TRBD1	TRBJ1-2	CAWRTKIDRAVGGYTF	TGTGCCTGGAGAACTAAAATCGACAGGGCAGTAGGAGGCTACACCTTC
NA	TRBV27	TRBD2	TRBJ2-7	CASSPGLAETYEQYF	TGTGCCAGCAGTCCGGGACTAGCGGAAACCTACGAGCAGTACTTC
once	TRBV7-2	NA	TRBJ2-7	CASSSTGPYEQYF	TGTGCCAGCAGCTCTACAGGACCCTACGAGCAGTACTTC
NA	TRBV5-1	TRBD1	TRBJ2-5	CASSSGTGGSRETQYF	TGCGCCAGCAGCAGTGGAACAGGGGGAAGCAGAGAGACCCAGTACTTC
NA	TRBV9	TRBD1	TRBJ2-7	CASSSLGDRSSYEQYF	TGTGCCAGCAGCTCGCTCGGGGACAGAAGCTCCTACGAGCAGTACTTC
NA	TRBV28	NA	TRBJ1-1	CASSRPGMNTEAFF	TGTGCCAGCAGTCGGCCGGGGATGAACACTGAAGCTTTCTTT
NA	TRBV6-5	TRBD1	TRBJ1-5	CASSSGTGGGQPQHF	TGTGCCAGCAGCTCCGGGACAGGGGGAGGCCAGCCCCAGCATTTT
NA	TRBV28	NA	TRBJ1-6	CASLTGTNSPLHF	TGTGCCAGCCTGACAGGAACAAATTCACCCCTCCACTTT
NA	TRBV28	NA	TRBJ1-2	CASSLNGQGNYGYTF	TGTGCCAGCAGCCTTAACGGGCAGGGGAACTATGGCTACACCTTC
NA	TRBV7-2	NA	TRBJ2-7	CASSEGGSYEQYF	TGTGCCAGCAGCGAAGGGGGCTCCTACGAGCAGTACTTC
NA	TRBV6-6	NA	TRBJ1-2	CASSYEGSGYTF	TGTGCCAGCAGTTACGAAGGTAGCGGCTACACCTTC
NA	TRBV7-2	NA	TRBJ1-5	CASSLTHYSNQPQHF	TGTGCCAGCAGCTTGACTCATTATAGCAATCAGCCCCAGCATTTT
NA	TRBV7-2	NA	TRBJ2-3	CASSSVGGRADTQYF	TGTGCCAGCAGCTCTGTGGGGGGGCGGGCAGATACGCAGTATTTT
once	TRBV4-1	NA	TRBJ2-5	CASSRGPLGETQYF	TGCGCCAGCAGCCGGGGCCCCCTGGGGGAGACCCAGTACTTC
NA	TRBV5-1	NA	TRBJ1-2	CASSREGPTNYGYTF	TGCGCCAGCTCCCGGGAGGGACCCACTAACTATGGCTACACCTTC
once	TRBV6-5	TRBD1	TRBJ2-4	CASSYTPLDRAGIQYF	TGTGCCAGCAGTTATACCCCGTTAGACAGGGCAGGCATTCAGTACTTC
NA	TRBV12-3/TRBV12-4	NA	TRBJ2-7	CASSFRGYEQYF	TGTGCCAGCAGTTTTCGGGGCTACGAGCAGTACTTC
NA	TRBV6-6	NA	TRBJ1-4	CASSSPVVNEKLFF	TGTGCCAGCAGTTCACCGGTGGTTAATGAAAAACTGTTTTTT
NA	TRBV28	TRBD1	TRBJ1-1	CASSLDRGDTEAFF	TGTGCCAGCAGTCTGGACAGGGGGGACACTGAAGCTTTCTTT
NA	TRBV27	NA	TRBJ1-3	CASSLSSGSGNTIYF	TGTGCCAGCAGTTTATCGTCAGGGTCTGGAAACACCATATATTTT
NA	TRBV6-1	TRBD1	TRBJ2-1	CASSEAAGGYNEQFF	TGTGCCAGCAGTGAAGCCGCAGGGGGCTACAATGAGCAGTTCTTC